The clone carrying this T cell receptor beta chain was counted a few times. The antigen is unknown. The same CDR3 arises from other DNA sequences in this sample as well. Vbeta (60) and Jbeta (13) primers were used in the PCR. The method was immunoSEQ multiplex PCR; TCRdb's version includes in-frame clones alone and lacks a portion of them. Among about 160,000 clones listed, around nine tenths were seen once. This sample is drawn from a study of cytomegalovirus exposure and HLA in healthy donors. The wider study: When 350 to 500 donors were genotyped, around 77% of them were found to fall in the Caucasian-associated ancestry cluster. Points from the study as a whole: For most subjects, TCR beta sequences were reported to predict HLA-A and HLA-B alleles with accuracy.

Sequencing was carried out using PBMCs. The TCR sequence derives from a woman under 30 in good health and CMV-seronegative.

The DNA for the CDR3 is TGTGCCAGCAGTTACTCAGGACTAGCCTACGAGCAGTACTTC. It yields the protein CASSYSGLAYEQYF. This chain connects TRBV6-5 to TRBJ2-7; 7 bases are a match to TRBD2. CDR3 length equals 14 residues. Germline CDR1 and CDR2: MNHEY and SVGAGI. The ends lost 0 bases at V and 2 bases at J; junction bases unmatched: 1.